This entry lists 29 T cell receptor beta chains sequenced from one sample in a study of spatial heterogeneity in lung cancer. Noted time point: blood at routine non-recurrence follow-up after resection. TCRdb re-called the 5' RACE reads through MiXCR, storing one row per CDR3 protein. The table shows about 16,000 distinct CDR3 sequences, with roughly 6.5% occurring only once. Specimen: PBMCs, collected at follow-up. All receptors come from a male donor with early-stage non-small cell lung cancer.

This clonotype has ten or more counts. The V and J genes are TRBV7-2 and TRBJ2-1; D may be TRBD2 (6 bases). The V end was cut by 5 bases, the J end by 5 bases, with 10 bases between. Germline-derived CDR1 and CDR2 are SGHTA and FQGNSA. The CDR3 is made up of 13 amino acids. The DNA for the CDR3 is TGTGCCAGCAGCCCGGACTACGACAATGAGCAGTTCTTC. Its protein product is CASSPDYDNEQFF.

This clonotype was detected many times. The J gene is TRBJ1-6, the V gene TRBV11-2; no clear D gene. The CDR3 runs to 15 residues. Trimming cost V 5 bases and J 8 bases, with 16 bases left between them. Germline CDR1 SGHAT, CDR2 FQNNGV. The CDR3 DNA sequence: TGTGCCAGCAGCCCGTGGCGGGGAGGTTATTCACCCCTCCACTTT. It encodes CASSPWRGGYSPLHF.

This clonotype was counted ten times or more. The chain joins TRBV7-3 to TRBJ2-2; D remains ambiguous. CDR1 SGHTA and CDR2 FQGTGA come from the germline V gene. The germline V and J ends were trimmed by 5 bases and 6 bases, with 7 bases remaining between them. There are 12 residues in the CDR3. CDR3 sequence: CASSATAGELFF. The CDR3 DNA reads as TGTGCCAGCAGCGCTACAGCCGGGGAGCTGTTTTTT.

This clonotype was counted many times. The chain recombines TRBV24-1 with TRBJ1-1; D might be TRBD1 (5 bases). CDR1 KGHDR and CDR2 SFDVKD come from the germline V gene. V was pared by 7 bases and J by 1 base, with 9 bases between. CDR3 length: 13 amino acids. The CDR3 region is CATSRDGNTEAFF. CDR3 nucleotides: TGTGCCACCAGCCGGGACGGGAACACTGAAGCTTTCTTT.

Within the sample, this clonotype is medium-sized (0.01 to 0.1%). The chain's CDR3 is CSARVWEGGSPLHF. The CDR3 DNA is TGCAGTGCTAGAGTATGGGAGGGCGGCTCACCCCTCCACTTT. This chain connects TRBV20-1 to TRBJ1-6; D is uncertain. CDR1 is DFQATT, CDR2 SNEGSKA, per germline (reference sequence). CDR3 size: 14 residues. V gave up 1 base and J gave up 10 bases, with 14 bases separating them.

This clonotype was counted many times. V gene TRBV6-1 combines with J gene TRBJ1-5; the D gene is possibly TRBD1 (5 bases). Trimming left V 8 bases short and J 1 base short, with 6 bases between. In germline, CDR1 is MNHNS, CDR2 SASEGT. CDR3 length equals 12 residues. The CDR3 sequence is CASRDSNQPQHF. The CDR3 DNA follows: TGTGCCAGCCGGGACAGCAATCAGCCCCAGCATTTT.

This clonotype was seen many times. The genes are TRBV7-2 and TRBJ2-5; D uncertain. Looked up from germline, CDR1 is SGHTA and CDR2 is FQGNSA. This CDR3 spans 12 amino acids. The ends were cut back, 1 base at V and 4 bases at J, with 4 bases in the middle. The DNA of the CDR3 is TGTGCCAGCAGCTTAGATGGAGAGACCCAGTACTTC. It encodes CASSLDGETQYF.

The chain joins TRBV4-3 to TRBJ1-4, with D unresolved. Germline values: CDR1 LGHNA, CDR2 YSLEER. The ends were cut back, 1 base at V and 12 bases at J, with 9 bases in the middle. The CDR3 runs 12 residues. CDR3: CASSQAAGELFF. The CDR3 DNA follows: TGCGCCAGCAGCCAAGCGGCCGGGGAACTGTTTTTT.

This clonotype was counted between two and nine times. The gene calls are TRBV27 and TRBJ2-7; D unresolved. Germline CDR1 MNHEY, CDR2 SMNVEV (reference sequence). CDR3 length: 14 residues. The V end was cut by 3 bases, the J end by 0 bases, with 9 bases between. The CDR3 DNA reads TGTGCCAGCAGTTTTACCGCAGGCTCCTACGAGCAGTACTTC. Its protein is CASSFTAGSYEQYF.

By share, this clonotype counts as medium-sized (0.01 to 0.1%). The chain is built from TRBV20-1 and TRBJ2-7, with 8 bases lining up with TRBD2. The CDR3 is 14 residues long. CDR1 and CDR2 (germline): DFQATT, SNEGSKA (reference sequence). Germline trimming cut 6 bases from V and 0 bases from J; bases unmatched to any gene: 7. CDR3 residues: CSATLAVLSYEQYF. DNA for the CDR3: TGCAGTGCCACACTAGCGGTCCTCTCCTACGAGCAGTACTTC.

This clonotype was counted ten times or more. V usage is TRBV7-3 and J usage is TRBJ2-5; D uncertain. The CDR3 totals 14 residues. In germline, CDR1 is SGHTA, CDR2 FQGTGA. The V and J ends lost 1 base and 2 bases respectively, with 8 bases between them. The CDR3 is CASSLNPSQETQYF. CDR3 nucleotides: TGTGCCAGCAGCTTAAATCCCAGTCAAGAGACCCAGTACTTC.

This clonotype was recorded at least ten times. The chain couples TRBV4-2 to TRBJ2-2; D is undetermined. This CDR3 comprises 15 residues. Germline V gives CDR1 LGHNA, CDR2 YNFKEQ. The ends were cut back, 1 base at V and 3 bases at J, with 9 bases in the middle. CDR3 nucleotide sequence: TGTGCCAGCAGCCAAGTAGGGCGGCACACCGGGGAGCTGTTTTTT. Its translation is CASSQVGRHTGELFF.

This clonotype is judged medium-sized (0.01 to 0.1%). Written as DNA, the CDR3 is TGTGCCAGCAGCCAAGGGGGGGCCGGGGAGCTGTTTTTT. It codes for CASSQGGAGELFF. V and J are TRBV5-4 and TRBJ2-2; the D gene is possibly TRBD2 (7 bases). Germline CDR1 is SGHNT and CDR2 is YYREEE (reference sequence). This CDR3 region has 13 residues. V dropped 4 bases and J dropped 6 bases, with 10 bases sitting between them.

The rearrangement links TRBV20-1 to TRBJ1-5; no clear D. Trimming cost V 0 bases and J 1 base, with 10 bases left between them. Germline lookup yields CDR1 DFQATT and CDR2 SNEGSKA (reference sequence). The CDR3 has 15 residues. The CDR3 spells CSARDLTASNQPQHF. DNA for the CDR3: TGCAGTGCTAGAGATCTAACGGCAAGCAATCAGCCCCAGCATTTT.

This clonotype occurred many times. This sequence joins TRBV3-1 and TRBJ2-1; D perhaps matches TRBD2 (5 bases). Germline V lookup: CDR1 LGHDT, CDR2 YNNKEL (reference sequence). V lost 1 base to trimming and J lost 7 bases, with 11 bases between them. This CDR3 comprises 14 residues. CDR3 coding DNA: TGTGCCAGCAGCCAAGGAGGGCCCTTAAATGAGCAGTTCTTC. Translation: CASSQGGPLNEQFF.

This clonotype is labeled medium-sized. V is TRBV6-1 and J is TRBJ2-1, with a weak D call TRBD2 (6 bases). CDR3 length: 15 residues. Germline V lookup: CDR1 MNHNS, CDR2 SASEGT. The V end lost 3 bases, the J end lost 3 bases, and 12 bases lay between the germline ends. This CDR3 is CASSDRRAFYNEQFF. In DNA form, the CDR3 reads TGTGCCAGCAGTGACCGGAGGGCCTTCTACAATGAGCAGTTCTTC.

In its sample, this clonotype was seen many times. The CDR3 coding sequence is TGTGCCAGCAGGGATGGGACAGGGGCTAACTACGAGCAGTACTTC. It is translated as CASRDGTGANYEQYF. The chain uses TRBV6-1 and TRBJ2-7; TRBD1 matches 10 bases. Losses at the gene ends were 6 bases for V and 3 bases for J; bases not matched to a gene: 8. Germline V gives CDR1 MNHNS, CDR2 SASEGT. The CDR3 has 15 residues.

This clonotype was seen at least ten times. The chain has TRBV10-3 and TRBJ2-1; TRBD2 agrees at 11 bases. CDR1 and CDR2 from the germline V gene are ENHRY and SYGVKD. CDR3 length equals 13 residues. J was trimmed by 4 bases and V by 9 bases; bases with no gene match: 2. The CDR3 reads CAMTSGTYNEQFF. The CDR3 DNA follows: TGTGCCATGACTAGCGGGACTTACAATGAGCAGTTCTTC.

This clonotype turned up a few times. This CDR3 reads CASSYLDTPYNEQFF. CDR3 nucleotides: TGTGCCAGCAGTTATTTGGACACACCTTACAATGAGCAGTTCTTC. This chain connects TRBV6-2 or TRBV6-3 to TRBJ2-1, with D tentatively TRBD1 (5 bases). Germline CDR1 is MNHEY and CDR2 is SVGEGT. The CDR3 consists of 15 residues. V was cut by 3 bases and J by 4 bases, with 13 bases left in between.

This clonotype was recorded at least ten times. The rearrangement uses TRBV11-2 and TRBJ2-1, with TRBD2 matching 11 bases. The ends lost 5 bases at V and 2 bases at J; junction bases unmatched: 8. Germline-derived CDR1 and CDR2 are SGHAT and FQNNGV. This CDR3 is 17 amino acids long. The CDR3 loop reads CASSLLLAGGPYNEQFF. The CDR3 DNA follows: TGTGCCAGCAGCCTACTTCTAGCGGGAGGCCCCTACAATGAGCAGTTCTTC.

This clonotype is a singleton in its sample. The V call is TRBV5-4, the J call TRBJ1-2; maybe TRBD1 (6 bases). This CDR3 region has 12 residues. V was cut by 7 bases and J by 2 bases, with 9 bases left in between. Germline CDR1 SGHNT, CDR2 YYREEE (reference sequence). The CDR3: CASGGGNYGYTF. The CDR3 DNA reads TGTGCCAGCGGAGGGGGGAACTATGGCTACACCTTC.

In this sample, this clonotype turned up many times. V and J are TRBV6-2 or TRBV6-3 and TRBJ2-4; D tentatively reads TRBD1 or TRBD2 (6 bases each). Looked up from germline, CDR1 is MNHEY and CDR2 is SVGEGT. Trimming shortened V by 6 bases and J by 7 bases, and 16 bases separated the two germline ends. The CDR3 contains 14 residues. Here the CDR3 DNA reads TGTGCCAGCAGCCCGGCCGGGGGCAGGAACATTCAGTACTTC. Its protein is CASSPAGGRNIQYF.

Only a few counts were recorded for this clonotype. The chain uses TRBV11-2 and TRBJ2-3; possibly TRBD2 for D (6 bases). There are 17 residues in the CDR3. Germline CDR1 and CDR2: SGHAT and FQNNGV. V was trimmed by 3 bases and J by 3 bases, leaving 19 bases between them. CDR3 region: CASSFRAFGGDTDTQYF. The CDR3 DNA reads TGTGCCAGCAGCTTTAGGGCCTTCGGAGGGGATACAGATACGCAGTATTTT.

In its sample, this clonotype was seen many times. The CDR3 protein is CSVELKFTDTQYF. The CDR3 DNA is TGCAGCGTTGAACTCAAGTTCACAGATACGCAGTATTTT. The J gene is TRBJ2-3, the V gene TRBV29-1, with D unclear. The CDR3 is made up of 13 amino acids. The germline CDR1 and CDR2 sequences are SQVTM and ANQGSEA. Trimming stripped 2 bases from V and 2 bases from J, with 8 bases between.

A word on this clonotype: A much larger clonotype is one base distant, so this may be a read error. The V call is TRBV6-5, the J call TRBJ2-6; the match to TRBD1 covers 11 bases. CDR3 size: 17 residues. Germline V CDR1 and CDR2: MNHEY, SVGAGI. The CDR3 DNA is TGTGCCAGCAGTGGACAGGGGGCCTTCTCTGGGACCAACGTCCTGACTTTC. Translated, it gives CASSGQGAFSGTNVLTF.

This clonotype was detected many times. The V and J genes are TRBV7-8 and TRBJ2-5, with 10 bases aligning to TRBD2. Trimming took 0 bases from V and 4 from J; bases not matched to a gene: 8. The germline V gene encodes CDR1 SGHVS and CDR2 FQNEAQ. This CDR3 spans 17 amino acids. The CDR3 here is CASSLARRLAGVETQYF. DNA of the CDR3: TGTGCCAGCAGCTTAGCGAGGCGGCTAGCGGGAGTAGAGACCCAGTACTTC. The full variable domain, rest sourced from reference TRBV7-8 and TRBJ2-5, is GAGVSQSPRYKVAKRGQDVALRCDPISGHVSLFWYQQALGQGPEFLTYFQNEAQLDKSGLPSDRFFAERPEGSVSTLKIQRTQQEDSAVYLCASSLARRLAGVETQYFGPGTRLLVL.

This clonotype was seen at least ten times. The rearrangement uses TRBV20-1 and TRBJ2-7, with D perhaps given as TRBD1 or TRBD2 (6 bases each). The CDR3 contains 14 residues. Deletions cut 3 bases from V and 6 bases from J, with 18 bases between. Germline V CDR1 and CDR2: DFQATT, SNEGSKA (reference sequence). CDR3 amino acids: CSARWGASTGEQYF. The DNA for the CDR3 is TGCAGTGCTAGGTGGGGGGCCTCCACGGGCGAGCAGTACTTC.

This clonotype has at least ten counts. The chain employs TRBV5-1 and TRBJ1-1; the match to TRBD1 covers 7 bases. The length of the CDR3 is 15 residues. The germline gives CDR1 SGHRS, CDR2 YFSETQ. V dropped 0 bases and J dropped 1; count of bases not matched to a gene: 3. In DNA form, the CDR3 reads TGCGCCAGCAGCTTGGGACAGGGAAGGAACACTGAAGCTTTCTTT. Translating gives CASSLGQGRNTEAFF.

This clonotype was counted at least ten times. The J gene is TRBJ1-1, the V gene TRBV20-1, with D uncertain. The CDR3 totals 10 residues. The germline V and J ends were trimmed by 5 bases and 8 bases, with 9 bases remaining between them. CDR1 and CDR2 (germline): DFQATT, SNEGSKA (reference sequence). CDR3 sequence (DNA): TGCAGTGCTGGCCCCGGCGAAGCTTTCTTT. Encoded protein: CSAGPGEAFF.